This T cell receptor beta chain was recorded in a study of T cell changes during pregnancy in multiple sclerosis (dated by TCRdb to about 2019). Regarding the complete study: The study looked at changes in the T cell repertoire across pregnancy in women with multiple sclerosis.

With regard to this clone: Its cognate antigen has yet to be identified. Since the CDR3 does not end with the conserved phenylalanine or tryptophan, this likely comes from a read error. Because the CDR3's place on the DNA is in doubt, the DNA is left out and the CDR3 is given as listed by TCRdb.

The method behind the library was the immunoSEQ multiplex PCR assay. The table was pulled from immuneACCESS by TCRdb, which kept in-frame rearrangements only. Such tables lose some clones; where checked, under half of the loss comes from unresolved V genes, and the rest has no known cause. This sample holds tens of thousands of clones; approximately 92% were observed only once. The top ten constitute about 1.4% of the sample. The CDR3 numbers 11 amino acids, ends counted. Based on the germline V gene, the CDR1 and CDR2 sequences are SGHAT and FQNNGV. The sequence joins TRBV11-2 to TRBJ2-7; the table's D call, TRBD2, has no DNA check behind it. The sequence derives from a female donor in good health, enrolled as a control in a pregnancy study. Material: peripheral blood, obtained in the third trimester of pregnancy. The CDR3 in this case is CASSFRGGILI.